This T cell receptor (beta chain) was recorded in a study of shared clonotypes between healthy human individuals. Overall study context: Serving as donors were two women and three men, whose ages spanned 18 to 49. Points from the study as a whole: On the whole, naive subsets had larger estimated richness than memory subsets had. A limitation of the genetic and exposure-history diversity represented arose from few donors.

Looked up from germline, CDR1 is MDHEN and CDR2 is SYDVKM. The CDR3 sequence is 14 residues long. The V and J ends lost 4 bases and 4 bases respectively, with 13 bases between them. The assay was immunoSEQ multiplex PCR, and TCRdb's table has in-frame clones only and misses some. This sample yields 740,000 or so clones, of which 73% are seen a single time; around 1.8% belongs to the top ten. In the case of this clone: Its antigen remains unknown.

The sample consisted of memory CD4+ T cells sorted from blood. Sample subset: CD45RA-negative fraction. The V gene is TRBV28, the J gene TRBJ1-2; D not certain. The source is a woman aged 25-40 years in good health. CDR3 nucleotide sequence: TGTGCCAGCAGTTCCTCACTAATACCCTATGGCTACACCTTC. Its translation is CASSSSLIPYGYTF.